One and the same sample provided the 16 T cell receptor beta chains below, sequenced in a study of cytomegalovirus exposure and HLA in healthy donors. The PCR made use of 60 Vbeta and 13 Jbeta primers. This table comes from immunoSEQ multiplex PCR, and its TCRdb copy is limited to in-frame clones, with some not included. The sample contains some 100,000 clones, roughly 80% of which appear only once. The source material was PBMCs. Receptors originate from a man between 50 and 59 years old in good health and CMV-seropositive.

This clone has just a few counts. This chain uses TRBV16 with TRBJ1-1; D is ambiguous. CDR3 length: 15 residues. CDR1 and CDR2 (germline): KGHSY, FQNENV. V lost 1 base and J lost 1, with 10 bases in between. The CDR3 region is CASSQYQVSNTEAFF. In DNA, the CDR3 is TGTGCCAGCAGCCAATATCAGGTTTCGAACACTGAAGCTTTCTTT.

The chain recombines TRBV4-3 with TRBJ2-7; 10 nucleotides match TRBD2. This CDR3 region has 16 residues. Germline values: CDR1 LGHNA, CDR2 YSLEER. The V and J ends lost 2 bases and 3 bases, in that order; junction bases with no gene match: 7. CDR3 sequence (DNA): TGCGCCAGCAGCCAAACCTCCGGGACTAGCGACTACGAGCAGTACTTC. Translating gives CASSQTSGTSDYEQYF.

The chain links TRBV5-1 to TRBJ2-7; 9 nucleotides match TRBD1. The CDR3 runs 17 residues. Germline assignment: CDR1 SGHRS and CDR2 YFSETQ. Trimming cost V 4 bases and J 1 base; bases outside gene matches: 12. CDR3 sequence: CASSGSRYRGPSYEQYF. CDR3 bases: TGCGCCAGCAGCGGGTCCCGATACAGGGGGCCATCCTACGAGCAGTACTTC. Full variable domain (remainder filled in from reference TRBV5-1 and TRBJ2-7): KAGVTQTPRYLIKTRGQQVTLSCSPISGHRSVSWYQQTPGQGLQFLFEYFSETQRNKGNFPGRFSGRQFSNSRSEMNVSTLELGDSALYLCASSGSRYRGPSYEQYFGPGTRLTVT.

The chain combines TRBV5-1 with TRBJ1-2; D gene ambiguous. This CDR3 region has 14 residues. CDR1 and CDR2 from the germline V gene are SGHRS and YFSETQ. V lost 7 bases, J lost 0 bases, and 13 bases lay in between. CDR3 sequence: CASHPGGSNYGYTF. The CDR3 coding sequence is TGCGCCAGCCACCCCGGAGGATCTAACTATGGCTACACCTTC.

CDR3 in DNA: TGCGCCAGCAGCCAAGATTATACAGGCGCAGCTAATGAAAAACTGTTTTTT. Translating gives CASSQDYTGAANEKLFF. The V and J genes are TRBV4-1 and TRBJ1-4, with D possibly matching TRBD1 (5 bases). The CDR3 covers 17 residues. V was shortened by 0 bases and J by 3 bases, with 14 bases between the two germline ends. The germline CDR1 and CDR2 sequences are MGHRA and YSYEKL.

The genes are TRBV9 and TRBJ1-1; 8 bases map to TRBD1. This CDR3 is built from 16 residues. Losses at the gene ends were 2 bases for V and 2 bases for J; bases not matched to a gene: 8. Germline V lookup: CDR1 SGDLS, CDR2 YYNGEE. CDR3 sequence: CASSVGQGGANTEAFF. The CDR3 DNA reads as TGTGCCAGCAGCGTCGGACAGGGAGGAGCAAACACTGAAGCTTTCTTT. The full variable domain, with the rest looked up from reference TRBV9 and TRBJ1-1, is DSGVTQTPKHLITATGQRVTLRCSPRSGDLSVYWYQQSLDQGLQFLIQYYNGEERAKGNILERFSAQQFPDLHSELNLSSLELGDSALYFCASSVGQGGANTEAFFGQGTRLTVV.

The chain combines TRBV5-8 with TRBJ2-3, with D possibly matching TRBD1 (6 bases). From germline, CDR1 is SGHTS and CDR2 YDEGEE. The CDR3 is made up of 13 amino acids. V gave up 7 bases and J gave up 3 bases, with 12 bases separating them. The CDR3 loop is CASGNTGTDTQYF. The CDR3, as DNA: TGTGCCAGCGGGAATACAGGGACAGATACGCAGTATTTT.

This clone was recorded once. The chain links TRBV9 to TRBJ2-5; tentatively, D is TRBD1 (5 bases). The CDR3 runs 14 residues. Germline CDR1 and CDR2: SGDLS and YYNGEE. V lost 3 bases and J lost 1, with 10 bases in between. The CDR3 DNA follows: TGTGCCAGCAGCGAAACAGGATTCCAAGAGACCCAGTACTTC. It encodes CASSETGFQETQYF. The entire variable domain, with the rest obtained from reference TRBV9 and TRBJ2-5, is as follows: DSGVTQTPKHLITATGQRVTLRCSPRSGDLSVYWYQQSLDQGLQFLIQYYNGEERAKGNILERFSAQQFPDLHSELNLSSLELGDSALYFCASSETGFQETQYFGPGTRLLVL.

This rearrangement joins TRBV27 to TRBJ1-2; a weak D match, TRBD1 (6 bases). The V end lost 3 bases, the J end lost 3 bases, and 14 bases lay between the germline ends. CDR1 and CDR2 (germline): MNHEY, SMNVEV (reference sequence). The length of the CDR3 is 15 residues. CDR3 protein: CASSFRQGIYYGYTF. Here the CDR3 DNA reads TGTGCCAGCAGTTTTCGCCAGGGGATATACTATGGCTACACCTTC.

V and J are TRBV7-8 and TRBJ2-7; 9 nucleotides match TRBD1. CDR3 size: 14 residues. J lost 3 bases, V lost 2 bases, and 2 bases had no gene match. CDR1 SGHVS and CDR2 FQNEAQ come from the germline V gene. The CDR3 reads CASSLRGQGYEQYF. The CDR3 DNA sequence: TGTGCCAGCAGCTTACGGGGACAGGGCTACGAGCAGTACTTC.

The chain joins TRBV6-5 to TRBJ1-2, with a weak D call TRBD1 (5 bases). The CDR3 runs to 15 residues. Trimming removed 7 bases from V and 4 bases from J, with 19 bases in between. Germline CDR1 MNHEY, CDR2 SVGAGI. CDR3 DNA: TGTGCCAGCACTTCGGGGGGGGTCTCTCGCTATGGCTACACCTTC. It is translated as CASTSGGVSRYGYTF.

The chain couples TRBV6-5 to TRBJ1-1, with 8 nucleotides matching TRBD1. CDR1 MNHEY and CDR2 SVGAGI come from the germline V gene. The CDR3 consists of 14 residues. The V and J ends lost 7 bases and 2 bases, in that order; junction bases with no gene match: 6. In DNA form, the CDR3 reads TGTGCCAGCAAACCTGGACAGGGAAACACTGAAGCTTTCTTT. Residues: CASKPGQGNTEAFF.

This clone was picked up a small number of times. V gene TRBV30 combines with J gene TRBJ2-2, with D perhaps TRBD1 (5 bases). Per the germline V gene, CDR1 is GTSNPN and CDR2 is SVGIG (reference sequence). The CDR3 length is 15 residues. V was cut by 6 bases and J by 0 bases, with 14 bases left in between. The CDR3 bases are TGTGCCTGCCAGGGTGGGATAGCGAACACCGGGGAGCTGTTTTTT. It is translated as CACQGGIANTGELFF.

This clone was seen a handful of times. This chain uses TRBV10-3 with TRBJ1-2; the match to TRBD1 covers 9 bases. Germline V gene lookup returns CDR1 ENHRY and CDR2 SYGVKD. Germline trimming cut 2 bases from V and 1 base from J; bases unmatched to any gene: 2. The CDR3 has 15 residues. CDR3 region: CAISEEGQGNYGYTF. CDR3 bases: TGTGCCATCAGTGAGGAGGGACAGGGTAACTATGGCTACACCTTC.

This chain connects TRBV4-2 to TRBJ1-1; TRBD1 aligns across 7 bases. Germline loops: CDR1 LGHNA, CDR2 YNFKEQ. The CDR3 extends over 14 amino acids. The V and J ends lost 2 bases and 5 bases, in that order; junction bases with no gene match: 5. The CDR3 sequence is CASSQLQGLTEAFF. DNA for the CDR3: TGTGCCAGCAGCCAACTACAGGGGTTGACTGAAGCTTTCTTT.

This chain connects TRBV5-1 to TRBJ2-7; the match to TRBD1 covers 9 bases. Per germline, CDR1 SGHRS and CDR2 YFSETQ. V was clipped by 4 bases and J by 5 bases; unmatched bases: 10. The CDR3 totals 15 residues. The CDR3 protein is CASSREPDRGDEQYF. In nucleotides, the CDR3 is TGCGCCAGCAGCCGGGAGCCGGACAGGGGAGACGAGCAGTACTTC.